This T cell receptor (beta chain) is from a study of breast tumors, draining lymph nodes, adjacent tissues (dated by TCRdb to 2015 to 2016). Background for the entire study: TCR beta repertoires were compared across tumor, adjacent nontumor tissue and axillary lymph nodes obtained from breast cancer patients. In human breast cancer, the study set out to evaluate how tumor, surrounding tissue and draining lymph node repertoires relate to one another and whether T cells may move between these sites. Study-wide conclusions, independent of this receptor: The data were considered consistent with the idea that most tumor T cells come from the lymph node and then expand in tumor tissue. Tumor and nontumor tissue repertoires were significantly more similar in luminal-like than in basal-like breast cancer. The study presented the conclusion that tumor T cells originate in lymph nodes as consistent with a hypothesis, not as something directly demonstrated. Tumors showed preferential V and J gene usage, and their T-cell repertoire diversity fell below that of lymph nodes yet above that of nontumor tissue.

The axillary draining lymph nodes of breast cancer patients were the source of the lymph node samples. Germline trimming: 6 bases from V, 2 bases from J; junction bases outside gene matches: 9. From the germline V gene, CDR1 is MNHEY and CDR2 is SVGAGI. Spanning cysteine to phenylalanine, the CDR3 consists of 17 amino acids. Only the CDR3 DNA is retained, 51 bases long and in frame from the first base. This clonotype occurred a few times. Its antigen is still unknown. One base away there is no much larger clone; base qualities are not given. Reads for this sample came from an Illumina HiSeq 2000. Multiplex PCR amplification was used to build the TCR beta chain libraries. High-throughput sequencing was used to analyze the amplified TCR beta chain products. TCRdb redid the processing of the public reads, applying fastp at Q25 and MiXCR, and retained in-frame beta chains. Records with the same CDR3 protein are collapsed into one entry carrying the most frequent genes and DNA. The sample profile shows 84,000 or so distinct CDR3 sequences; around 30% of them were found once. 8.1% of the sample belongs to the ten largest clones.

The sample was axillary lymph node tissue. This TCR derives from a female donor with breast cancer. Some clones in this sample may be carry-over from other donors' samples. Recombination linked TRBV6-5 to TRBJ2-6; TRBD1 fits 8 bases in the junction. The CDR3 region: CASRTGTGIPGANVLTF. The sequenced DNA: TGTGCCAGCAGAACCGGGACAGGAATCCCTGGGGCCAACGTCCTGACTTTC.